This T cell receptor beta chain is drawn from a study of radiotherapy plus CTLA-4 blockade in lung cancer. Focal radiation plus CTLA-4 blockade with ipilimumab was given to patients with chemo-refractory metastatic non-small-cell lung cancer. Germline V gene lookup returns CDR1 SGHNT and CDR2 YYREEE (reference sequence). CDR3 length: 17 residues. Measured with immunoSEQ multiplex PCR; TCRdb has only the in-frame clones, and not every one. The sample consists of around 45,000 clones, around 73% of them appearing once. Note on this clone: The junction and the germline gene differ at one end; a read error may be behind it.

The chain links TRBV5-4 to TRBJ1-2; possible D gene TRBD1, 6 bases. This specimen consisted of peripheral blood, obtained from a patient treated with radiotherapy plus ipilimumab. The TCR sequence derives from a human donor with non-small cell lung cancer who had a complete response to radiotherapy plus ipilimumab. CDR3 sequence reads: CASSQLGGAGNNYGYTF. The CDR3, as DNA: TGCGCCAGCAGCCAATTGGGGGGGGCAGGAAACAACTATGGCTACACCTTC.